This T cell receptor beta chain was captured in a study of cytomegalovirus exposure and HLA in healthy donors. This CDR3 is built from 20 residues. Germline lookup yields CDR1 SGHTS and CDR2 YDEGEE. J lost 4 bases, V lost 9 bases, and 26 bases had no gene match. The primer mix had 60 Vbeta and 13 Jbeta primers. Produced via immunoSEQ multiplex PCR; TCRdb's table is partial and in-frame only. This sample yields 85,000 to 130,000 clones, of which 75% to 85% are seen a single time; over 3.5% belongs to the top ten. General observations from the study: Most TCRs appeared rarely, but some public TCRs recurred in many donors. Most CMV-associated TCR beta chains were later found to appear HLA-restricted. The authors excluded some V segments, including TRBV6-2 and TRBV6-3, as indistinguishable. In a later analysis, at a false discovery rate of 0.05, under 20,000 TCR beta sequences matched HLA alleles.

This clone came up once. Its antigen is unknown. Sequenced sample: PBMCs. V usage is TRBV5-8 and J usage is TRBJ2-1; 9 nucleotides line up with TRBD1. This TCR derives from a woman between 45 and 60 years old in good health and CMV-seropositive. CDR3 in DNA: TGTGCCACCTACGCTTTGGAAGTTCACGGGGGGACAGGGCATTACAATGAGCAGTTCTTC. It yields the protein CATYALEVHGGTGHYNEQFF. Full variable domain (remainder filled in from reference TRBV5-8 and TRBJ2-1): EAGVTQSPTHLIKTRGQQATLRCSPISGHTSVYWYQQALGLGLQFLLWYDEGEERNRGNFPPRFSGRQFPNYSSELNVNALELEDSALYLCATYALEVHGGTGHYNEQFFGPGTRLTVL.